What follows are 9 T cell receptor beta chains derived from one specimen sequenced in a study of blood T cell repertoires in COVID-19. Sequencing used immunoSEQ multiplex PCR; TCRdb keeps in-frame clones, though not all of them. The repertoire includes about 160,000 clones, just over 90% of them detected once, and roughly 2.1% sits in the top ten. Material for sequencing was peripheral blood. Source of these receptors: a man aged 18 to 30 with acute or convalescent COVID-19.

The chain has TRBV25-1 and TRBJ1-6; D is ambiguous. Per germline, CDR1 MGHDK and CDR2 SYGVNS. Trimming took off 8 bases at V and 8 bases at J, with 13 bases between the two ends. The CDR3 is 13 residues long. This CDR3 is CASSNEGDSPLHF. The DNA of the CDR3 is TGTGCCAGCTCGAATGAGGGTGATTCACCCCTCCACTTT.

This chain connects TRBV7-9 to TRBJ2-5; no firm D call. The germline gives CDR1 SEHNR, CDR2 FQNEAQ (reference sequence). There are 13 residues in the CDR3. Trimming cost V 5 bases and J 5 bases, with 12 bases left between them. The CDR3 is CASSHGVSETQYF. CDR3 DNA sequence: TGTGCCAGCAGCCATGGAGTTTCGGAGACCCAGTACTTC.

The genes are TRBV6-1 and TRBJ2-5, with 10 positions matching TRBD2. Germline V gene sequence: CDR1 MNHNS, CDR2 SASEGT. The CDR3 consists of 18 residues. J was trimmed by 5 bases and V by 4 bases; bases with no gene match: 16. The CDR3 loop is CASSVIWGASGRVETQYF. CDR3 sequence (DNA): TGTGCCAGCAGTGTAATTTGGGGGGCGAGCGGGAGGGTTGAGACCCAGTACTTC.

V is TRBV6-2 or TRBV6-3 and J is TRBJ1-1; D is unresolved. The CDR3 is 13 residues long. The V and J ends lost 1 base and 3 bases respectively, with 6 bases between them. CDR1 is MNHEY and CDR2 is SVGEGT in the germline V gene. CDR3 region: CASSYLSDTEAFF. Here the CDR3 DNA reads TGTGCCAGCAGTTACTTATCAGACACTGAAGCTTTCTTT.

This clone was seen just once. The rearrangement links TRBV30 to TRBJ1-5, with TRBD1 matching 7 bases. The CDR3 consists of 16 residues. Germline CDR1 GTSNPN, CDR2 SVGIG (reference sequence). V gave up 2 bases and J gave up 1 base; unmatched junction bases: 8. CDR3: CAWSQQGMRSNQPQHF. In DNA, the CDR3 is TGTGCCTGGAGTCAACAGGGGATGCGGAGCAATCAGCCCCAGCATTTT.

The genes are TRBV25-1 and TRBJ1-3; TRBD1 agrees at 7 bases. Unmatched junction bases numbered 3, after V lost 7 bases and J lost 3 bases. The germline gives CDR1 MGHDK, CDR2 SYGVNS. The CDR3 contains 13 residues. CDR3 amino acids: CASTGTVGNTIYF. The CDR3 nucleotides are TGTGCCAGCACCGGGACAGTTGGAAACACCATATATTTT.

The chain is built from TRBV7-2 and TRBJ1-5; no clear D. V lost 5 bases, J lost 4 bases, and 9 bases lay in between. CDR1 is SGHTA and CDR2 is FQGNSA in the germline V gene. The CDR3 covers 13 residues. CDR3 protein: CASSPDGNQPQHF. CDR3 coding DNA: TGTGCCAGCAGCCCTGACGGGAATCAGCCCCAGCATTTT.

This chain joins TRBV4-2 and TRBJ1-2; TRBD1 matches at 7 bases. CDR1 LGHNA and CDR2 YNFKEQ come from the germline V gene. The CDR3 runs to 14 residues. V shed 4 bases, J shed 3 bases, and the junction held 5 bases outside the gene matches. Here the CDR3 DNA reads TGTGCCAGCAGCCCCCAGGGGGGAGACTATGGCTACACCTTC. Protein product: CASSPQGGDYGYTF.

The V and J genes are TRBV6-5 and TRBJ1-3, with D unclear. Trimming removed 8 bases at V and 2 bases at J, with 7 bases between. Germline lookup yields CDR1 MNHEY and CDR2 SVGAGI. The length of the CDR3 is 12 residues. The CDR3 DNA is TGTGCCAGCGGGCTCCCTGGAAACACCATATATTTT. Its protein is CASGLPGNTIYF.